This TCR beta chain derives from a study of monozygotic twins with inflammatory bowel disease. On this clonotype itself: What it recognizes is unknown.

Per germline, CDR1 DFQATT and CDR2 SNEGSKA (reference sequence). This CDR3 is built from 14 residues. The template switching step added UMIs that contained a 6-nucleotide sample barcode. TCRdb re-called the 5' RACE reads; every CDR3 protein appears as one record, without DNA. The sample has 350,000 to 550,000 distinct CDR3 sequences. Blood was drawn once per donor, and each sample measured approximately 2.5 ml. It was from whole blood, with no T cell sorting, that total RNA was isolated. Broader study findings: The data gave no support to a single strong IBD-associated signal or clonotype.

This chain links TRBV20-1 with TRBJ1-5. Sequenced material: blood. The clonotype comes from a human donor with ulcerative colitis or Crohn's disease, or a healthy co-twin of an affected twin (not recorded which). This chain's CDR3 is CSARDPLPNQPQHF.